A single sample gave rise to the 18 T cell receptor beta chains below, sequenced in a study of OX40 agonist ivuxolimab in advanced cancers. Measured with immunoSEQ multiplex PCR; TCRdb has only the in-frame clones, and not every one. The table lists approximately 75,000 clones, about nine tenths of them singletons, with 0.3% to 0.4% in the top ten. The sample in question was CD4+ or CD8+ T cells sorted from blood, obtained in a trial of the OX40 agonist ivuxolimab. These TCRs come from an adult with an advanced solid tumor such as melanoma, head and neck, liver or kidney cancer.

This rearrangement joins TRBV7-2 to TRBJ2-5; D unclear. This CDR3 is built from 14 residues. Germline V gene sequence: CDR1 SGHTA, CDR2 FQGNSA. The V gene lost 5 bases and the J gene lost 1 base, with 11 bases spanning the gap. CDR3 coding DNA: TGTGCCAGCAGCCCCTATAATACCCAAGAGACCCAGTACTTC. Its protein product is CASSPYNTQETQYF.

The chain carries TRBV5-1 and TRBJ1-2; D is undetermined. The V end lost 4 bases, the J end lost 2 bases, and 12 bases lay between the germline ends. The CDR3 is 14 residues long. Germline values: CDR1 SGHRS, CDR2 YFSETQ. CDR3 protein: CASSPVAVNYGYTF. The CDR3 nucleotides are TGCGCCAGCAGCCCGGTAGCAGTGAACTATGGCTACACCTTC.

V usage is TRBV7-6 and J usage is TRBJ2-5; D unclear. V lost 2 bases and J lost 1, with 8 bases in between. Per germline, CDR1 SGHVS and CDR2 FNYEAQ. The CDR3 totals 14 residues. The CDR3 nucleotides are TGTGCCAGCAGCTTATCACAGACCCAAGAGACCCAGTACTTC. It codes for CASSLSQTQETQYF.

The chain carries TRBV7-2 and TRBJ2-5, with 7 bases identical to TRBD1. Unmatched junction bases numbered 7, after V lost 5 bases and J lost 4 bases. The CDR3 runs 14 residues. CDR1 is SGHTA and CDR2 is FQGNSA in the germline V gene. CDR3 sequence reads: CASSRGTAGETQYF. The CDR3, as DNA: TGTGCCAGCAGCAGAGGGACAGCAGGAGAGACCCAGTACTTC.

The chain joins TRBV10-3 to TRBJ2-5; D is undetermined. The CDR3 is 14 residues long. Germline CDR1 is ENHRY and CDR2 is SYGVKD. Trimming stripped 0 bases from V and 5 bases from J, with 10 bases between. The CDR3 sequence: CAISESRVGETQYF. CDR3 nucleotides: TGTGCCATCAGTGAGTCTCGGGTGGGCGAGACCCAGTACTTC.

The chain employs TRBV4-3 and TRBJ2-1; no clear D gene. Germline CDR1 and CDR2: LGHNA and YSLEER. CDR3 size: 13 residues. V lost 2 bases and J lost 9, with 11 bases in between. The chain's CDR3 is CASSQLLDGEQFF. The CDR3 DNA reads TGCGCCAGCAGCCAATTGCTAGACGGTGAGCAGTTCTTC.

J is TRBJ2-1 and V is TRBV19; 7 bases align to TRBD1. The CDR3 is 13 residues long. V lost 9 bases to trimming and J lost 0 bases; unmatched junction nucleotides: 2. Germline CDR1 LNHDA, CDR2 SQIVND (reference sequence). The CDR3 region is CASNRGSYNEQFF. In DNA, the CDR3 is TGTGCCAGCAACAGGGGCTCCTACAATGAGCAGTTCTTC.

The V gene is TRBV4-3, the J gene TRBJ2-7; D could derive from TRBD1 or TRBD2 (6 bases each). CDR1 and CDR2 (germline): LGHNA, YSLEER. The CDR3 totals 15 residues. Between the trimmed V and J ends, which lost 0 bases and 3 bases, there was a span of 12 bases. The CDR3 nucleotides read TGCGCCAGCAGCCAAGACTGGGGGGCCTTCTACGAGCAGTACTTC. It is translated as CASSQDWGAFYEQYF.

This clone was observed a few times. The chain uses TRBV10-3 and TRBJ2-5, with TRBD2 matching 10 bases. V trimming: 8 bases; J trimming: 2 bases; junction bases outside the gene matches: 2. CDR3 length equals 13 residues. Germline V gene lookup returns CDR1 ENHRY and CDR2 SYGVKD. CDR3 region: CAIQRGGQETQYF. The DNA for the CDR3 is TGTGCCATCCAGCGGGGGGGACAAGAGACCCAGTACTTC.

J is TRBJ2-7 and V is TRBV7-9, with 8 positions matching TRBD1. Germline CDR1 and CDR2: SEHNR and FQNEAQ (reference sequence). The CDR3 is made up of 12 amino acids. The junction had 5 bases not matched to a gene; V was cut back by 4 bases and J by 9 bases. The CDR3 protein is CASSSGQGRQYF. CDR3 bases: TGTGCCAGCAGCTCTGGACAGGGAAGGCAGTACTTC.

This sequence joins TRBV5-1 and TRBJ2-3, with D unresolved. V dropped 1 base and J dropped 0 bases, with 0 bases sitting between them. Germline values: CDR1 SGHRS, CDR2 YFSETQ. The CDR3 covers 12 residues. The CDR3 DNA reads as TGCGCCAGCAGCTTGAGCACAGATACGCAGTATTTT. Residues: CASSLSTDTQYF.

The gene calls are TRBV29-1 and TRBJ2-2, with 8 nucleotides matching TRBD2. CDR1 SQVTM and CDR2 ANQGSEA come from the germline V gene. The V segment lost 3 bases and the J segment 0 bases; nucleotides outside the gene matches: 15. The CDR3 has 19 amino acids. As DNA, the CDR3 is TGCAGCGTTGATAGCCGTCGTAGGCTAGCGGGCACGAACACCGGGGAGCTGTTTTTT. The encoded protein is CSVDSRRRLAGTNTGELFF.

In DNA form, the CDR3 reads TGTGCCAGCAGTTACTCGATTCTGGGTCTCTACGAGCAGTACTTC. Its protein is CASSYSILGLYEQYF. The chain has TRBV6-6 and TRBJ2-7; no firm D call. V gave up 0 bases and J gave up 3 bases, with 12 bases separating them. The CDR3 length is 15 residues. CDR1 is MNHNY, CDR2 SVGAGI, per germline (reference sequence).

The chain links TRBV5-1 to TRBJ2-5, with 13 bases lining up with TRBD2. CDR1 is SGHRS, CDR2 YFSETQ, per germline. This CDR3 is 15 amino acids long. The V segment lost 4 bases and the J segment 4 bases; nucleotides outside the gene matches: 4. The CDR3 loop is CASSPGLAGRETQYF. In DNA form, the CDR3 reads TGCGCCAGCAGCCCGGGACTAGCGGGGAGAGAGACCCAGTACTTC.

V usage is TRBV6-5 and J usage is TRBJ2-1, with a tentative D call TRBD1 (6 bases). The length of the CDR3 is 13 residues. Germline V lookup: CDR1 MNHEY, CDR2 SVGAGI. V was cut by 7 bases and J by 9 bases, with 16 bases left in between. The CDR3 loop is CASTPNRVGEQFF. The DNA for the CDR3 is TGTGCCAGCACACCCAACAGGGTCGGTGAGCAGTTCTTC.

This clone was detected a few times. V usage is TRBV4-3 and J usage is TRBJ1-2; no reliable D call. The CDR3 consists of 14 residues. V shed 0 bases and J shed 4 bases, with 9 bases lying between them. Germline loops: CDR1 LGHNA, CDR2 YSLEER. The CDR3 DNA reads TGCGCCAGCAGCCAAGATCCTGCTGGCTATGGCTACACCTTC. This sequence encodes CASSQDPAGYGYTF.

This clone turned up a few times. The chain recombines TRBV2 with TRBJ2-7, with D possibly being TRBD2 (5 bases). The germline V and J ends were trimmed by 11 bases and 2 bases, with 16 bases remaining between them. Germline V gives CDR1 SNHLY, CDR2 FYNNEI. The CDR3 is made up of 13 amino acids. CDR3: CAGKRTFTYEQYF. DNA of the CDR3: TGTGCCGGGAAGAGGACTTTCACCTACGAGCAGTACTTC. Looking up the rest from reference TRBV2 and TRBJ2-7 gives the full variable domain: EPEVTQTPSHQVTQMGQEVILRCVPISNHLYFYWYRQILGQKVEFLVSFYNNEISEKSEIFDDQFSVERPDGSNFTLKIRSTKLEDSAMYFCAGKRTFTYEQYFGPGTRLTVT.

CDR3 protein: CASSLQGQETQYF. CDR3 nucleotides: TGTGCCAGCAGCTTACAGGGGCAAGAGACCCAGTACTTC. The chain is built from TRBV5-4 and TRBJ2-5, with 7 bases that match TRBD1. This CDR3 comprises 13 residues. V gave up 2 bases and J gave up 2 bases; unmatched junction bases: 0. Germline CDR1 SGHNT, CDR2 YYREEE (reference sequence).